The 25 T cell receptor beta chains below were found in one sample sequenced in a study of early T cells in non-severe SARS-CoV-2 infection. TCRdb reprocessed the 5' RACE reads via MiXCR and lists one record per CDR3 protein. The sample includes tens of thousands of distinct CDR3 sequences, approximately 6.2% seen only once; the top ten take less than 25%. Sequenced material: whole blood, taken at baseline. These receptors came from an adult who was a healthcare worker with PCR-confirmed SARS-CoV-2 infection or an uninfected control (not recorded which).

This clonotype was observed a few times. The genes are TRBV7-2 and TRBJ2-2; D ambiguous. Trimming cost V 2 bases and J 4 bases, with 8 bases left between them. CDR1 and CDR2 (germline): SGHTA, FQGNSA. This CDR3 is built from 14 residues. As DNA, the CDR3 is TGTGCCAGCAGCTTACGGCATCGCACCGGGGAGCTGTTTTTT. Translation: CASSLRHRTGELFF.

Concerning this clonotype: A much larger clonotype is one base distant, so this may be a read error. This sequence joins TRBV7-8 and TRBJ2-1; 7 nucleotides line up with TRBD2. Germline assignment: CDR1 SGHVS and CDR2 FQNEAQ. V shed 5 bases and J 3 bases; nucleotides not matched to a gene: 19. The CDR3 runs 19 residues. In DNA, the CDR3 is TGTGCCAGCAGCACAACCGACCGGGGTGGCGGGAGCTTCTACAATGAGCAGTTCTTC. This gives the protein CASSTTDRGGGSFYNEQFF.

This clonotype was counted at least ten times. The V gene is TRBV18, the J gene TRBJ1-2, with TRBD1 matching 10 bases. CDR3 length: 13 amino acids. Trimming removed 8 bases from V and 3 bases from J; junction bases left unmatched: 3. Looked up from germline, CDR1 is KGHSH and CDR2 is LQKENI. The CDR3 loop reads CASHGTGDYGYTF. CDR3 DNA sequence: TGTGCCAGCCACGGGACAGGGGACTATGGCTACACCTTC.

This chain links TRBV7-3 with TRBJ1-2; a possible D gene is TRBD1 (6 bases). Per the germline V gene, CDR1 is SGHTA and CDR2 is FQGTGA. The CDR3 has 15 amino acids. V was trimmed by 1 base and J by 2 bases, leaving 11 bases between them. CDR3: CASSLMRGENYGYTF. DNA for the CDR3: TGTGCCAGCAGCTTAATGAGGGGGGAAAACTATGGCTACACCTTC.

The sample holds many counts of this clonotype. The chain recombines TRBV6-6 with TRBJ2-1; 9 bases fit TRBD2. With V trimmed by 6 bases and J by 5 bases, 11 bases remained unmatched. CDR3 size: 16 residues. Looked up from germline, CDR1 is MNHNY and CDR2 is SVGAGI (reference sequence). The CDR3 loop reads CASSRSLAGPDNEQFF. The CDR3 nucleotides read TGTGCCAGCAGCCGATCCCTAGCGGGACCCGACAATGAGCAGTTCTTC.

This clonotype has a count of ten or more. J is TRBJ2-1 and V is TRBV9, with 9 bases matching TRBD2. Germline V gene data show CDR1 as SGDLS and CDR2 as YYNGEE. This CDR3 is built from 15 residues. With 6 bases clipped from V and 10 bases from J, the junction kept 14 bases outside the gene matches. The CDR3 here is CASTPSGGRGEEQFF. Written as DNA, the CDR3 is TGTGCCAGCACCCCGAGCGGGGGGAGGGGCGAGGAGCAGTTCTTC.

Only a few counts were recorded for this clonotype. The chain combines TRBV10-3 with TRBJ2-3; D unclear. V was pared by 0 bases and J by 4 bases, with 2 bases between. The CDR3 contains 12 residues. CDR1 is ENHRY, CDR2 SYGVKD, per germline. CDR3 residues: CAISESADTQYF. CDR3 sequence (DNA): TGTGCCATCAGTGAGTCTGCAGATACGCAGTATTTT.

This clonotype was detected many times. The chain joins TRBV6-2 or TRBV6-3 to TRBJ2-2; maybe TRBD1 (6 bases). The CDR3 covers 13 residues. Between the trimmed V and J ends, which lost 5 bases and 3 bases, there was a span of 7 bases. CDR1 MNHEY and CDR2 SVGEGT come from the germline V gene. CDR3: CASSRTDTGELFF. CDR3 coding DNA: TGTGCCAGCAGTAGGACAGACACCGGGGAGCTGTTTTTT.

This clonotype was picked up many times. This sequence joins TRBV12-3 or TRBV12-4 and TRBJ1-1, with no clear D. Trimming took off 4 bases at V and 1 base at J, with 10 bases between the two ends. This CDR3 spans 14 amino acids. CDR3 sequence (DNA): TGTGCCAGCAGTTCGACGGTGAAGAACACTGAAGCTTTCTTT. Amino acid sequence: CASSSTVKNTEAFF.

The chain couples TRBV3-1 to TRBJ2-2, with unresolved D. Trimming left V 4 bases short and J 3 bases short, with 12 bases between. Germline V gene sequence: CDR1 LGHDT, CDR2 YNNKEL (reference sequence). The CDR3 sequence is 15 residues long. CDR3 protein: CASSLQPGYTGELFF. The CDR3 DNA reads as TGTGCCAGCAGCCTACAACCAGGCTACACCGGGGAGCTGTTTTTT.

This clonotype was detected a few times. The CDR3 sequence: CASSYAGRFYGYTF. The CDR3 nucleotides read TGTGCCAGCAGTTACGCCGGGCGGTTCTATGGCTACACCTTC. The chain couples TRBV6-5 to TRBJ1-2; D unclear. The CDR3 is 14 residues long. Germline lookup yields CDR1 MNHEY and CDR2 SVGAGI. V was trimmed by 2 bases and J by 4 bases, leaving 11 bases between them.

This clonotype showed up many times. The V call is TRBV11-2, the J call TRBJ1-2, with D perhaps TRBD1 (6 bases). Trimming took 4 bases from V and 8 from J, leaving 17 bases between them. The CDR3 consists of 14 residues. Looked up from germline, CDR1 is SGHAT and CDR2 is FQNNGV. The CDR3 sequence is CASSSHTGPGGYTF. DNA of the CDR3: TGTGCCAGCAGCTCCCATACAGGGCCTGGCGGCTACACCTTC.

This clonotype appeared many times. As DNA, the CDR3 is TGTGCCAGCAGTCTGGCCCCCGGGGCAGAGCAGTTCTTC. It codes for CASSLAPGAEQFF. V is TRBV7-2 and J is TRBJ2-1; perhaps D is TRBD1 or TRBD2 (5 bases each). The CDR3 spans 13 residues. Germline values: CDR1 SGHTA, CDR2 FQGNSA. V dropped 6 bases and J dropped 10 bases, with 16 bases sitting between them. The full variable domain, completed using reference TRBV7-2 and TRBJ2-1, is GAGVSQSPSNKVTEKGKDVELRCDPISGHTALYWYRQSLGQGLEFLIYFQGNSAPDKSGLPSDRFSAERTGGSVSTLTIQRTQQEDSAVYLCASSLAPGAEQFFGPGTRLTVL.

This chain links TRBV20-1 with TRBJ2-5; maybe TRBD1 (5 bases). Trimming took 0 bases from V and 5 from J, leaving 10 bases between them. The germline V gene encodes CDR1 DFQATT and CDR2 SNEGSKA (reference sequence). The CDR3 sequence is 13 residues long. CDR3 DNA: TGCAGTGCTAGAGATAGCAGGGTTGAGACCCAGTACTTC. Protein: CSARDSRVETQYF.

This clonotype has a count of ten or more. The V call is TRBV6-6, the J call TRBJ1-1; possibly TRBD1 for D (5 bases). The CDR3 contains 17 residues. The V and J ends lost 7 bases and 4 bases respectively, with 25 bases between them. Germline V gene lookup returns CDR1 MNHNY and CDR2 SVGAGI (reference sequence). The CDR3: CASKIWESGTGGTEAFF. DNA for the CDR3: TGTGCCAGCAAAATATGGGAGTCCGGGACGGGGGGCACTGAAGCTTTCTTT.

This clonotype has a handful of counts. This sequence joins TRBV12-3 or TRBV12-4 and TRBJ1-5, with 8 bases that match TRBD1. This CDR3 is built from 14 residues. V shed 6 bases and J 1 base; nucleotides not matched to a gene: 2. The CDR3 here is CASRQGASNQPQHF. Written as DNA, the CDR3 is TGTGCCAGCAGGCAGGGGGCGAGCAATCAGCCCCAGCATTTT.

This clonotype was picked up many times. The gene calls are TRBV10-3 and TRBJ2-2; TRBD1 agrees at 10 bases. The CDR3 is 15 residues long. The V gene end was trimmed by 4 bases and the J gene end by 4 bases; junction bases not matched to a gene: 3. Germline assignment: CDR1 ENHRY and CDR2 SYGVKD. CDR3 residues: CAISAGTGVTGELFF. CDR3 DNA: TGTGCCATCAGTGCCGGGACAGGGGTCACCGGGGAGCTGTTTTTT.

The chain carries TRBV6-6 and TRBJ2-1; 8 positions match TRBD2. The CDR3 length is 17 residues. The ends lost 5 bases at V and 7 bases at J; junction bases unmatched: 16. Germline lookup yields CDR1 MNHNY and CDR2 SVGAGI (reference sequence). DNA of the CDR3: TGTGCCAGCAGTGACACCATCCAAGCGGGAGTTCTGAATGAGCAGTTCTTC. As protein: CASSDTIQAGVLNEQFF.

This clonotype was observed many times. In DNA, the CDR3 is TGTGCCAGCAGCTTGATGCTTGGGGACGCAGAGACCCAGTACTTC. This codes for CASSLMLGDAETQYF. This chain links TRBV7-2 with TRBJ2-5; D is perhaps TRBD1 or TRBD2 (5 bases each). The CDR3 contains 15 residues. Germline lookup yields CDR1 SGHTA and CDR2 FQGNSA. The V end lost 3 bases, the J end lost 4 bases, and 15 bases lay between the germline ends.

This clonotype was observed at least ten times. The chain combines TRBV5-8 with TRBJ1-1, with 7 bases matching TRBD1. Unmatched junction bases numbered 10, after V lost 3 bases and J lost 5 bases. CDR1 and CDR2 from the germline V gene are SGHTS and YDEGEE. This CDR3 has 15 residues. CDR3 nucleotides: TGTGCCAGCAGCTGGACGACAGGGCCGGGAACTGAAGCTTTCTTT. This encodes CASSWTTGPGTEAFF.

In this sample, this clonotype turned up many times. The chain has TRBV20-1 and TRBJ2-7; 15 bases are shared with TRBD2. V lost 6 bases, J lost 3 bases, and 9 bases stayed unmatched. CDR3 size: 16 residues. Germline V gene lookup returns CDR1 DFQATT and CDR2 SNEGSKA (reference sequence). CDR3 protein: CSASGTSGGPLYEQYF. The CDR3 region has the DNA TGCAGTGCCTCAGGGACTAGCGGGGGGCCACTCTACGAGCAGTACTTC.

The CDR3 loop is CASSIRTDEQFF. CDR3 sequence (DNA): TGTGCCAGCAGCATTAGAACTGATGAGCAGTTCTTC. The chain uses TRBV11-2 and TRBJ2-1, with D hard to call. In germline, CDR1 is SGHAT, CDR2 FQNNGV. The CDR3 spans 12 residues. V shed 5 bases and J shed 8 bases, with 10 bases lying between them.

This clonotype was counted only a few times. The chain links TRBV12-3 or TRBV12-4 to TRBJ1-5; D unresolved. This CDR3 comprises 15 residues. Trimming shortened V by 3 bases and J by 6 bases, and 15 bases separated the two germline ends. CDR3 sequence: CASSFEGGVVQPQHF. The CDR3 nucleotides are TGTGCCAGCAGTTTCGAGGGTGGCGTTGTTCAGCCCCAGCATTTT.

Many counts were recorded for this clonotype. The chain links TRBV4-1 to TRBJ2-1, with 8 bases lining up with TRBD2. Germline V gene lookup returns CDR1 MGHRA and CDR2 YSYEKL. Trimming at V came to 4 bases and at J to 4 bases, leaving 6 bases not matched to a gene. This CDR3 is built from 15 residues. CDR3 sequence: CASSPGLAGYNEQFF. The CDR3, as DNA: TGCGCCAGCAGCCCAGGACTAGCCGGATACAATGAGCAGTTCTTC.

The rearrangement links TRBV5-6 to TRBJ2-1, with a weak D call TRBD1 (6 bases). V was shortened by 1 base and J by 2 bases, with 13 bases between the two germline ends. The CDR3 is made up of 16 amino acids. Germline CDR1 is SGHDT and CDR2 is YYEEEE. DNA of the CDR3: TGTGCCAGCAGCTTGTTACAGGGAATCGCCTACAATGAGCAGTTCTTC. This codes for CASSLLQGIAYNEQFF.